The 7 T cell receptor beta chains reported below all come from one sample, sequenced in a study of CD8+ T cells in alopecia areata. Extracted RNA was reverse transcribed, and the resulting cDNA served as sequencing template. Sequencing used immunoSEQ multiplex PCR; TCRdb keeps in-frame clones, though not all of them. The data contain fewer than 250,000 clones, around 43% of them singletons. Treatment noted: oral pan-JAK inhibitor, 5-10 mg twice daily. The material was CD4+ T cells sorted from blood, obtained between weeks 36 and 40, from a patient treated with tofacitinib. All receptors derive from a human donor with alopecia areata.

V is TRBV7-2 and J is TRBJ2-5; 7 positions agree with TRBD2. The J segment lost 4 bases and the V segment lost 2 bases, leaving 7 bases of the junction unmatched. Germline CDR1 and CDR2: SGHTA and FQGNSA. The CDR3 loop spans 15 amino acids. CDR3 sequence reads: CASSLSASGGETQYF. CDR3 DNA sequence: TGTGCCAGCAGCTTATCGGCTAGCGGAGGAGAGACCCAGTACTTC.

This chain connects TRBV5-1 to TRBJ2-5; 9 bases match TRBD2. The CDR3 runs 17 residues. V shed 4 bases and J 3 bases; nucleotides not matched to a gene: 13. Germline lookup yields CDR1 SGHRS and CDR2 YFSETQ. This chain's CDR3 is CASSPLRGRAWEETQYF. CDR3 nucleotide sequence: TGCGCCAGCAGCCCGCTGCGCGGGAGGGCCTGGGAAGAGACCCAGTACTTC.

The chain links TRBV5-4 to TRBJ1-1, with no clear D. CDR1 and CDR2 from the germline V gene are SGHNT and YYREEE (reference sequence). There are 14 residues in the CDR3. V was cut by 1 base and J by 1 base, with 8 bases left in between. Here the CDR3 reads CASSLSYRNTEAFF. CDR3 sequence (DNA): TGTGCCAGCAGCTTGTCGTACAGGAACACTGAAGCTTTCTTT. The whole variable domain, remainder taken from reference TRBV5-4 and TRBJ1-1, is ETGVTQSPTHLIKTRGQQVTLRCSSQSGHNTVSWYQQALGQGPQFIFQYYREEENGRGNFPPRFSGLQFPNYSSELNVNALELDDSALYLCASSLSYRNTEAFFGQGTRLTVV.

This chain links TRBV7-2 with TRBJ1-1, with D unclear. The CDR3 length is 14 residues. Germline V gene data show CDR1 as SGHTA and CDR2 as FQGNSA. Trimming pared 4 bases from V and 6 bases from J, leaving 15 bases between. The CDR3 loop reads CASSSLGFRPEAFF. The CDR3 coding sequence is TGTGCCAGCAGCTCCCTTGGATTCAGGCCTGAAGCTTTCTTT.

The sample holds a few counts of this clone. The chain has TRBV5-1 and TRBJ2-7; a possible D gene is TRBD2 (6 bases). Germline CDR1 is SGHRS and CDR2 is YFSETQ. The CDR3 is 14 residues long. Trimming stripped 0 bases from V and 4 bases from J, with 11 bases between. The CDR3 bases are TGCGCCAGCAGCTTGGATCGGGAGCGGTACGAGCAGTACTTC. Its protein product is CASSLDRERYEQYF.

This clone was seen more than once but under ten times. V usage is TRBV6-5 and J usage is TRBJ1-5; no reliable D call. The V gene's germline CDR1 is MNHEY and CDR2 SVGAGI. Trimming left V 5 bases short and J 4 bases short, with 15 bases between. This CDR3 comprises 15 residues. This chain's CDR3 is CASSPVSGRNQPQHF. As DNA, the CDR3 is TGTGCCAGCAGTCCCGTTTCCGGGAGGAATCAGCCCCAGCATTTT.

The chain uses TRBV5-1 and TRBJ2-7; 8 nucleotides align to TRBD2. Per germline, CDR1 SGHRS and CDR2 YFSETQ. This CDR3 is built from 17 residues. The ends lost 3 bases at V and 1 base at J; junction bases unmatched: 12. The CDR3 region is CASSWSSSGTRSYEQYF. The CDR3 DNA reads TGCGCCAGCAGCTGGAGTAGTAGCGGGACGAGATCCTACGAGCAGTACTTC.